This T cell receptor (beta chain) was documented in a study of T-cell reconstitution after alpha-beta-depleted transplantation in children. With regard to this clonotype: A read error may be the cause here, since a much bigger clone is one base away. The conserved phenylalanine or tryptophan is not found at the CDR3 terminus, so this likely reflects a read error.

TCRbeta library preparation incorporated unique molecular identifiers. TCRdb itself ran the PCR reads through MiXCR, one entry per CDR3 protein. The table shows about 610,000 distinct CDR3 sequences, with roughly a tenth occurring only once. There are 18 residues in the CDR3. Germline V CDR1 and CDR2: SGHRS, YFSETQ. Trimming removed 0 bases at V and 4 bases at J, with 17 bases between. The source is a human donor who donated a stem cell graft to a child with acute myeloid leukemia. This chain connects TRBV5-1 to TRBJ2-6, with D tentatively TRBD1 (5 bases). The material was PBMCs from the stem cell graft donor, obtained from the stem cell graft. The CDR3 coding sequence is TGCGCCAGCAGCTTGGAGGGCCTACGAAGGGGAGGGGCCAACGTCCTGACTTCC. Protein: CASSLEGLRRGGANVLTS.